The source of this T cell receptor beta chain is a study of blood T cell repertoires in COVID-19. Across the study: The cDNA or gDNA used as material had been derived from T cells, B-cell-depleted T cells, or PBMCs.

In the authors' workflow: Amplification of reference gene primers provided the estimated nucleated cell counts. Some clones are missing from TCRdb's copy, which holds only in-frame ones; the method was immunoSEQ multiplex PCR. The DNA gave D and trimming, while V, J and clone size come from that table. This repertoire shows roughly 250,000 clones, about nine tenths found once; its top ten account for roughly 9.8%. Losses at the gene ends were 6 bases for V and 7 bases for J; bases not matched to a gene: 5. This CDR3 contains 14 residues. Germline-derived CDR1 and CDR2 are MNHEY and SVGAGI. The sequenced material came from peripheral blood. J is TRBJ1-6 and V is TRBV6-5; 8 bases agree with TRBD1. The sequence was obtained from a middle-aged man who had recovered from COVID-19. The CDR3 DNA reads as TGTGCCAGCAGGACCCGGGACAGGAATTCACCCCTCCACTTT. This encodes CASRTRDRNSPLHF.